The 20 T cell receptor beta chains below were found in one sample sequenced in a study of T-cell memory formation after mild COVID-19. MiXCR was run by TCRdb on the 5' RACE reads, yielding one entry per CDR3 protein. The data show about 350,000 distinct CDR3 sequences, roughly an eighth seen once. Sample: PBMCs or a T cell subset sorted from them (not recorded which). The receptor set was obtained from a man aged 18-30 years who had mild COVID-19 (a few samples of this study predate the infection). Cell type and time point are not known.

The rearrangement joins TRBV7-9 to TRBJ1-5; D is uncertain. The germline CDR1 and CDR2 sequences are SEHNR and FQNEAQ (reference sequence). The CDR3 sequence is 15 residues long. V was clipped by 5 bases and J by 7 bases, with 18 bases between them. Here the CDR3 reads CASSQRTEETQPQHF. In DNA form, the CDR3 reads TGTGCCAGCAGCCAGAGGACGGAGGAAACCCAGCCCCAGCATTTT. The full variable domain, with the rest looked up from reference TRBV7-9 and TRBJ1-5, is DTGVSQNPRHKITKRGQNVTFRCDPISEHNRLYWYRQTLGQGPEFLTYFQNEAQLEKSRLLSDRFSAERPKGSFSTLEIQRTEQGDSAMYLCASSQRTEETQPQHFGDGTRLSIL.

This clonotype showed up many times. The rearrangement joins TRBV5-1 to TRBJ2-7; D is perhaps TRBD2 (5 bases). V lost 3 bases to trimming and J lost 2 bases, with 9 bases between them. Germline lookup yields CDR1 SGHRS and CDR2 YFSETQ. The CDR3 has 13 residues. The CDR3 reads CASSSAGTYEQYF. CDR3 nucleotide sequence: TGCGCCAGCAGCTCGGCCGGGACCTACGAGCAGTACTTC.

J is TRBJ2-1 and V is TRBV20-1; 9 bases are a match to TRBD1. The CDR3 covers 14 residues. Germline CDR1 reads DFQATT; CDR2 reads SNEGSKA (reference sequence). J lost 4 bases, V lost 4 bases, and 5 bases had no gene match. In DNA, the CDR3 is TGCAGTGCTACGGACAGGGGTGGGTACAATGAGCAGTTCTTC. It translates to CSATDRGGYNEQFF.

This clonotype was detected a few times. The chain couples TRBV6-1 to TRBJ1-5; D gene ambiguous. Trimming shortened V by 7 bases and J by 4 bases, and 14 bases separated the two germline ends. The CDR3 has 14 residues. Germline CDR1 is MNHNS and CDR2 is SASEGT. CDR3 region: CASTPVGGNQPQHF. CDR3 nucleotide sequence: TGTGCCAGCACTCCCGTGGGCGGGAATCAGCCCCAGCATTTT.

This clonotype has more than one count but fewer than ten. V is TRBV7-9 and J is TRBJ2-1; no clear D. The ends were cut back, 1 base at V and 7 bases at J, with 8 bases in the middle. The CDR3 has 13 residues. Germline V lookup: CDR1 SEHNR, CDR2 FQNEAQ (reference sequence). The CDR3 sequence is CASSLGNGNEQFF. DNA for the CDR3: TGTGCCAGCAGCTTAGGGAACGGGAATGAGCAGTTCTTC.

This clonotype was detected many times. This chain joins TRBV7-2 and TRBJ2-3; D is perhaps TRBD1 (5 bases). This CDR3 has 14 amino acids. V lost 5 bases and J lost 2, with 11 bases in between. From germline, CDR1 is SGHTA and CDR2 FQGNSA. The CDR3 here is CASSRWGPTDTQYF. CDR3 coding DNA: TGTGCCAGCAGCAGATGGGGCCCCACAGATACGCAGTATTTT.

This chain joins TRBV3-1 and TRBJ1-1; possible D gene TRBD1, 5 bases. CDR1 and CDR2 (germline): LGHDT, YNNKEL (reference sequence). The CDR3 covers 13 residues. V was clipped by 5 bases and J by 5 bases, with 12 bases between them. CDR3 region: CASSSPGETEAFF. The CDR3 DNA reads as TGTGCCAGCAGCTCCCCGGGGGAGACTGAAGCTTTCTTT.

The chain carries TRBV29-1 and TRBJ1-2; tentative D call: TRBD1 (5 bases). Trimming cost V 2 bases and J 7 bases, with 14 bases left between them. This CDR3 spans 13 amino acids. Germline V lookup: CDR1 SQVTM, CDR2 ANQGSEA. The CDR3: CSVEIQGGSGYTF. The CDR3, as DNA: TGCAGCGTTGAAATTCAGGGAGGAAGTGGCTACACCTTC.

In its sample, this clonotype was seen a few times. The chain combines TRBV20-1 with TRBJ2-3; 8 positions agree with TRBD2. The CDR3 has 15 amino acids. The germline V gene encodes CDR1 DFQATT and CDR2 SNEGSKA (reference sequence). Trimming removed 2 bases from V and 1 base from J; junction bases left unmatched: 5. CDR3 in DNA: TGCAGTGCTAGAAGTACTAGCGGTCGCACAGATACGCAGTATTTT. It yields the protein CSARSTSGRTDTQYF.

This clonotype was counted between two and nine times. The V gene is TRBV4-3, the J gene TRBJ1-1, with D possibly matching TRBD1 (5 bases). The germline gives CDR1 LGHNA, CDR2 YSLEER. This CDR3 is built from 14 residues. The germline V and J ends were trimmed by 0 bases and 8 bases, with 13 bases remaining between them. DNA of the CDR3: TGCGCCAGCAGCCAAGACAGGGCAGGATTAGAAGCTTTCTTT. Its translation is CASSQDRAGLEAFF.

This clonotype was recorded a few times. The rearrangement uses TRBV6-6 and TRBJ1-6; possible D gene TRBD1, 6 bases. V was trimmed by 5 bases and J by 0 bases, leaving 14 bases between them. The CDR3 has 17 residues. Germline V lookup: CDR1 MNHNY, CDR2 SVGAGI (reference sequence). As DNA, the CDR3 is TGTGCCAGCAGTACGGGAACAGGGAGCTCCTATAATTCACCCCTCCACTTT. Translated: CASSTGTGSSYNSPLHF.

The rearrangement joins TRBV7-2 to TRBJ2-1, with TRBD2 matching over 13 bases. The CDR3 has 15 amino acids. V was pared by 5 bases and J by 7 bases, with 5 bases of the junction left unmatched. Germline V gene lookup returns CDR1 SGHTA and CDR2 FQGNSA. The CDR3 loop reads CASSPGTSGVNEQFF. The DNA of the CDR3 is TGTGCCAGCAGCCCCGGGACTAGCGGGGTAAATGAGCAGTTCTTC.

This clonotype was found a few times. As DNA, the CDR3 is TGTGCCAGCAGACGCGGGACAGCGTCGAACACTGAAGCTTTCTTT. Its translation: CASRRGTASNTEAFF. This rearrangement joins TRBV6-1 to TRBJ1-1; 7 nucleotides line up with TRBD1. V dropped 6 bases and J dropped 1; count of bases not matched to a gene: 8. This CDR3 region has 15 residues. The germline V gene encodes CDR1 MNHNS and CDR2 SASEGT.

This rearrangement joins TRBV20-1 to TRBJ1-3; no clear D gene. The CDR3 spans 11 residues. The V and J ends lost 3 bases and 4 bases respectively, with 4 bases between them. Germline V gene sequence: CDR1 DFQATT, CDR2 SNEGSKA (reference sequence). The CDR3: CSASDGNTIYF. CDR3 bases: TGCAGTGCTAGTGACGGAAACACCATATATTTT.

This clonotype was seen a few times. The V call is TRBV5-4, the J call TRBJ2-1; TRBD1 is a possible D gene (5 bases). V lost 2 bases, J lost 4 bases, and 10 bases lay in between. This CDR3 comprises 14 residues. Germline CDR1 reads SGHNT; CDR2 reads YYREEE (reference sequence). The CDR3 DNA follows: TGTGCCAGCAGCTTAACAGGAAAATACAATGAGCAGTTCTTC. Residues: CASSLTGKYNEQFF.

The table lists this clonotype with a few counts. The chain has TRBV6-5 and TRBJ1-2; 9 positions agree with TRBD1. In germline, CDR1 is MNHEY, CDR2 SVGAGI. Germline trimming cut 2 bases from V and 4 bases from J; bases unmatched to any gene: 5. This CDR3 is built from 15 residues. Here the CDR3 reads CASSYKGQGVYGYTF. In nucleotides, the CDR3 is TGTGCCAGCAGTTACAAGGGACAGGGAGTCTATGGCTACACCTTC.

Turning to this clonotype: This may stem from a read error, because a much larger clone lies one nucleotide away. The chain recombines TRBV27 with TRBJ2-1, with 16 bases matching TRBD2. The J call may be incorrect, as the DNA end agrees better with TRBJ2-7. Germline loops: CDR1 MNHEY, CDR2 SMNVEV (reference sequence). The CDR3 consists of 16 residues. In DNA, the CDR3 is TGTGCCAGCACCCCGGGACTAGCGGGGGGGCGCGATGAGCAGTACTTC. This gives the protein CASTPGLAGGRDEQYF.

The chain combines TRBV23-1 with TRBJ2-7; TRBD2 might be the D (5 bases). TRBV23-1 is an ORF for which the function is uncertain. Trimming shortened V by 8 bases and J by 2 bases, and 10 bases separated the two germline ends. CDR3 length: 12 residues. The CDR3 sequence: CASEREAYEQYF. The CDR3 region has the DNA TGCGCCAGCGAGAGGGAAGCCTACGAGCAGTACTTC.

The CDR3 region is CASSLGMGIEQFF. The DNA of the CDR3 is TGCGCCAGCAGCTTGGGGATGGGGATTGAGCAGTTCTTC. The gene calls are TRBV5-1 and TRBJ2-1; D remains unclear. Germline loops: CDR1 SGHRS, CDR2 YFSETQ. V was shortened by 0 bases and J by 9 bases, with 10 bases between the two germline ends. The CDR3 length is 13 residues.

This chain connects TRBV12-3 or TRBV12-4 to TRBJ1-5; TRBD1 matches 8 bases. Trimming at V came to 4 bases and at J to 4 bases, leaving 3 bases not matched to a gene. The CDR3 consists of 14 residues. Here the CDR3 DNA reads TGTGCCAGCAGTTGGAGGACAGGGAATCAGCCCCAGCATTTT. Translation: CASSWRTGNQPQHF.